The clone carrying this T cell receptor (beta chain) was counted a few times. This sample was taken from a study of T cells in localized non-small cell lung cancer. Profiling relied on immunoSEQ multiplex PCR, and the TCRdb table lists in-frame clones only, not all of them. The sample has about 2,800 clones, 25% to 30% seen once. The CDR3 has 17 residues. V dropped 5 bases and J dropped 5; count of bases not matched to a gene: 15. The V gene's germline CDR1 is MNHGY and CDR2 SAAAGT. The source of this sequence is a male donor aged 60 or over with stage II squamous cell lung carcinoma. This sample comprised lung tumor tissue, obtained before any cancer treatment. The chain uses TRBV6-8 and TRBJ2-7; TRBD2 aligns across 10 bases. The CDR3 DNA follows: TGTGCCAGCAGTAACGGACTAGCGGAAGTTTCTATCCACGAGCAGTACTTC. Encoded protein: CASSNGLAEVSIHEQYF.